Below are 14 T cell receptor beta chains sequenced from a single sample in a study of blood T cell repertoires in COVID-19. Method: immunoSEQ multiplex PCR; TCRdb's copy keeps in-frame clones and lacks some. The table records just over 60,000 clones, roughly 80% of them present only once. Source material: peripheral blood. The source of these receptors is a woman over 75 with active or convalescent COVID-19.

This chain links TRBV19 with TRBJ2-3; 9 bases line up with TRBD1. The CDR3 is 13 amino acids. V dropped 5 bases and J dropped 5; count of bases not matched to a gene: 2. Per the germline V gene, CDR1 is LNHDA and CDR2 is SQIVND (reference sequence). The CDR3 reads CASSSDRGDTQYF. CDR3 in DNA: TGTGCCAGTAGTTCGGACAGGGGAGATACGCAGTATTTT.

V usage is TRBV7-2 and J usage is TRBJ2-5; 7 bases line up with TRBD1. The CDR3 covers 16 residues. V gave up 1 base and J gave up 4 bases; unmatched junction bases: 9. Germline CDR1 is SGHTA and CDR2 is FQGNSA. The CDR3 nucleotides read TGTGCCAGCAGCTTAGAAGAGGGGGCCCGAGGAGAGACCCAGTACTTC. Residues: CASSLEEGARGETQYF.

V and J are TRBV5-6 and TRBJ1-4, with TRBD1 identical over 7 bases. V dropped 3 bases and J dropped 7; count of bases not matched to a gene: 9. Germline V gene sequence: CDR1 SGHDT, CDR2 YYEEEE. The CDR3 is 15 amino acids. CDR3 sequence reads: CASSSGQEGSEKLFF. CDR3 sequence (DNA): TGTGCCAGCAGCTCCGGACAGGAGGGGAGTGAAAAACTGTTTTTT.

Only a few counts were recorded for this clone. V and J are TRBV3-1 (or the pseudogene TRBV3-2) and TRBJ2-1; 9 bases map to TRBD2. The V gene end was trimmed by 1 base and the J gene end by 2 bases; junction bases not matched to a gene: 3. The length of the CDR3 is 16 residues. Germline values: CDR1 LGHDT, CDR2 YNNKEL (reference sequence). Written as DNA, the CDR3 is TGTGCCAGCAGCCAAGGTCGCGGGGGGGCCTACAATGAGCAGTTCTTC. It specifies CASSQGRGGAYNEQFF.

This clone was seen only a few times. This sequence joins TRBV5-1 and TRBJ2-5; TRBD2 aligns across 14 bases. The V gene end was trimmed by 2 bases and the J gene end by 5 bases; junction bases not matched to a gene: 5. Germline CDR1 SGHRS, CDR2 YFSETQ. The CDR3 is made up of 16 amino acids. The CDR3 DNA reads TGCGCCAGCAGCTTCCGACTAGCGGGGGGGCAGGAGACCCAGTACTTC. This translates into CASSFRLAGGQETQYF.

The rearrangement links TRBV10-3 to TRBJ1-1, with 8 bases lining up with TRBD1. After removal of 0 bases from V and 4 bases from J, the junction contained 4 bases not matched to a gene. The germline V gene has CDR1 ENHRY and CDR2 SYGVKD. The length of the CDR3 is 15 residues. Written as DNA, the CDR3 is TGTGCCATCAGTGAGTCGAACAGGGGGGGCACTGAAGCTTTCTTT. Protein product: CAISESNRGGTEAFF.

The chain joins TRBV25-1 to TRBJ2-2, with D possibly being TRBD1 (5 bases). Deletions cut 7 bases from V and 2 bases from J, with 11 bases between. Germline lookup yields CDR1 MGHDK and CDR2 SYGVNS. This CDR3 contains 14 residues. The CDR3 is CASIGAVNTGELFF. CDR3 in DNA: TGTGCCAGCATTGGGGCCGTTAACACCGGGGAGCTGTTTTTT.

The gene calls are TRBV5-1 and TRBJ2-2, with 8 bases aligning to TRBD1. This CDR3 is built from 14 residues. Germline CDR1 reads SGHRS; CDR2 reads YFSETQ. Trimming removed 6 bases from V and 6 bases from J; junction bases left unmatched: 7. The CDR3 sequence is CASNMDRVAGELFF. CDR3 nucleotide sequence: TGCGCCAGCAACATGGACAGGGTAGCCGGGGAGCTGTTTTTT.

The V and J genes are TRBV5-1 and TRBJ2-2; D is unresolved. Per germline, CDR1 SGHRS and CDR2 YFSETQ. This CDR3 has 14 amino acids. V was pared by 7 bases and J by 0 bases, with 10 bases between. The CDR3 is CASGRVTNTGELFF. CDR3 nucleotide sequence: TGCGCCAGCGGTAGAGTAACGAACACCGGGGAGCTGTTTTTT. Filled out from reference TRBV5-1 and TRBJ2-2, the complete variable domain reads KAGVTQTPRYLIKTRGQQVTLSCSPISGHRSVSWYQQTPGQGLQFLFEYFSETQRNKGNFPGRFSGRQFSNSRSEMNVSTLELGDSALYLCASGRVTNTGELFFGEGSRLTVL.

This clone was detected only once. This chain links TRBV11-2 with TRBJ2-7, with D possibly matching TRBD1 (5 bases). Trimming stripped 1 base from V and 2 bases from J, with 12 bases between. CDR3 length: 15 amino acids. Germline V gene sequence: CDR1 SGHAT, CDR2 FQNNGV. The CDR3 spells CASSLVGVYPYEQYF. CDR3 DNA sequence: TGTGCCAGCAGCTTAGTAGGGGTCTATCCCTACGAGCAGTACTTC.

The chain employs TRBV19 and TRBJ1-3, with D tentatively TRBD1 (6 bases). Per germline, CDR1 LNHDA and CDR2 SQIVND (reference sequence). This CDR3 contains 17 residues. Trimming pared 5 bases from V and 3 bases from J, leaving 20 bases between. Written as DNA, the CDR3 is TGTGCCAGTAGTGTACAGGGATTCGGTCGTCTTGGAAACACCATATATTTT. It specifies CASSVQGFGRLGNTIYF.

The gene calls are TRBV7-6 and TRBJ2-1; 7 nucleotides agree with TRBD2. With V trimmed by 4 bases and J by 4 bases, 16 bases remained unmatched. Per the germline V gene, CDR1 is SGHVS and CDR2 is FNYEAQ. This CDR3 contains 18 residues. The DNA of the CDR3 is TGTGCCAGCAGCTCCATTCTACTAAGCGGGGTGCGTTACAATGAGCAGTTCTTC. The encoded protein is CASSSILLSGVRYNEQFF.

This chain joins TRBV11-2 and TRBJ1-1; TRBD1 is a possible D gene (6 bases). Germline V CDR1 and CDR2: SGHAT, FQNNGV. This CDR3 has 13 amino acids. V was trimmed by 3 bases and J by 8 bases, leaving 13 bases between them. CDR3 region: CASSFERGTEAFF. DNA of the CDR3: TGTGCCAGCAGCTTTGAGCGTGGGACAGAAGCTTTCTTT.

Turning to this clone: This clone may be a read error of a much larger clone one base away. The rearrangement links TRBV2 to TRBJ1-2, with 10 nucleotides matching TRBD1. Per the germline V gene, CDR1 is SNHLY and CDR2 is FYNNEI. The CDR3 is 14 amino acids. V was clipped by 6 bases and J by 5 bases; unmatched bases: 6. CDR3 amino acids: CASSGTGEGYGYTF. For the CDR3, the DNA is TGTGCCAGCAGCGGGACAGGGGAAGGGTATGGCTACACCTTC.